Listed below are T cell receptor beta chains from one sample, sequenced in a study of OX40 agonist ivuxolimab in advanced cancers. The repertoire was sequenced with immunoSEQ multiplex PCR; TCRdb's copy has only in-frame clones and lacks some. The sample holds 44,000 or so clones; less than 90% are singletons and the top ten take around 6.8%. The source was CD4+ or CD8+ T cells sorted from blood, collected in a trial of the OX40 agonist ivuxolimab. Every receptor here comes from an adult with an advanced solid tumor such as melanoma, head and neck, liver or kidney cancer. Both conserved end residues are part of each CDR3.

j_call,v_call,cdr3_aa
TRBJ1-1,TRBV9,CASSKQGGTEAFF
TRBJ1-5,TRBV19,CASWGRESYSNQPQHF
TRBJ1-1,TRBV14,CASSQGYITGAFF
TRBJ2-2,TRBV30,CAIQREGRRTGELFF
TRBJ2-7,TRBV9,CASGTGTGIREQYF
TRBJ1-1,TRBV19,CASSKDRVGAFF
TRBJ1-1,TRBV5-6,CASSPETGANTEAFF
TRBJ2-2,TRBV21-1,CASSTNAGTGDNTGELFF
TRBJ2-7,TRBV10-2,CASSEFETSGSYEQYF
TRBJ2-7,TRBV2,CASRDWHSYEQYF
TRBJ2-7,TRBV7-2,CASSLVHEQYF
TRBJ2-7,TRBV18,CASSPWDRAPYEQYF
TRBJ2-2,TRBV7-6,CASSLVRTGELFF
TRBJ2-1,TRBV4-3,CASSQDHPSGGYNEQFF
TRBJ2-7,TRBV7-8,CASSLVRAASYEQYF
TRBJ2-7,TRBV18,CASSPPVGGTSYEQYF